The 2 T cell receptor beta chains below come from one sample, sequenced in a study of blood T cells in healthy people across ages. With a J-beta primer mix and a sample-barcoded 5' primer, a second PCR ran roughly 6 to 11 cycles. From the 5' RACE reads, TCRdb called clonotypes with MiXCR, one entry per CDR3 protein. The sample lists fewer than 900,000 distinct CDR3 sequences, roughly 41% occurring once. Sequencing was performed on blood. These receptors originate from a woman aged 60-75 years in good health.

The chain links TRBV7-9 to TRBJ1-2; D is unresolved. CDR1 and CDR2 (germline): SEHNR, FQNEAQ (reference sequence). V lost 5 bases and J 7 bases, leaving 11 bases between the germline ends. The CDR3 runs to 12 residues. The CDR3 loop is CASSPREAGYTF. The CDR3 DNA sequence: TGTGCCAGCAGCCCCCGGGAAGCTGGCTACACCTTC.

Concerning this clonotype: A much larger clone is a single base away; this may be a read error. The chain is built from TRBV20-1 and TRBJ2-5; 11 bases agree with TRBD1. Germline CDR1 and CDR2: DFQATT and SNEGSKA (reference sequence). The CDR3 covers 14 residues. The CDR3 spells CSARRTGGFETLYF. CDR3 bases: TGCAGTGCTCGGAGGACAGGGGGCTTTGAGACCCTGTACTTC.